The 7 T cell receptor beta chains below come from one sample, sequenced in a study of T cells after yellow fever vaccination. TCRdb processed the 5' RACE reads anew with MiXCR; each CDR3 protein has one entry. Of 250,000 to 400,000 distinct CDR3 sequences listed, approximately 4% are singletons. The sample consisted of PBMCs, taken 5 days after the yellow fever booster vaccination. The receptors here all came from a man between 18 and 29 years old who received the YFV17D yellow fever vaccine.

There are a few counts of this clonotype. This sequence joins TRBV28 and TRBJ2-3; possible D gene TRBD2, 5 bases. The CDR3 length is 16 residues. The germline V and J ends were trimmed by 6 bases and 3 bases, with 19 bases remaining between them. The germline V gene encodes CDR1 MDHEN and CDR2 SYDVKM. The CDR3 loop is CASSRHSLAITDTQYF. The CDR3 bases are TGTGCCAGCAGCCGCCATAGCCTAGCCATTACAGATACGCAGTATTTT.

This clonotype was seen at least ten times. CDR3 region: CASSPGPGEAFF. The CDR3 nucleotides are TGTGCCAGCAGCCCGGGGCCGGGGGAAGCTTTCTTT. This sequence joins TRBV7-9 and TRBJ1-1, with D maybe TRBD1 (5 bases). V gave up 5 bases and J gave up 8 bases, with 12 bases separating them. This CDR3 is built from 12 residues. The V gene's germline CDR1 is SEHNR and CDR2 FQNEAQ (reference sequence). Filled out from reference TRBV7-9 and TRBJ1-1, the complete variable domain reads DTGVSQNPRHKITKRGQNVTFRCDPISEHNRLYWYRQTLGQGPEFLTYFQNEAQLEKSRLLSDRFSAERPKGSFSTLEIQRTEQGDSAMYLCASSPGPGEAFFGQGTRLTVV.

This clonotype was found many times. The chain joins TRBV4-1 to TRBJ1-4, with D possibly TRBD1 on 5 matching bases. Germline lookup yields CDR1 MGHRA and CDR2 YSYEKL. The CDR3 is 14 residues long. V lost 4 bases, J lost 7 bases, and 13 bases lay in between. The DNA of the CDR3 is TGCGCCAGCAGCCCCGCCAGCGGGGGTGAAAAACTGTTTTTT. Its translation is CASSPASGGEKLFF.

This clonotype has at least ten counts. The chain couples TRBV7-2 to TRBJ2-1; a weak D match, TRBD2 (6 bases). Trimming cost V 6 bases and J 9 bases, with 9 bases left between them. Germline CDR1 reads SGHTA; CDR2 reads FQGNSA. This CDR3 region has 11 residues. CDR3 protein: CASSLAIEQFF. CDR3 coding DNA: TGTGCCAGCAGTCTAGCGATTGAGCAGTTCTTC.

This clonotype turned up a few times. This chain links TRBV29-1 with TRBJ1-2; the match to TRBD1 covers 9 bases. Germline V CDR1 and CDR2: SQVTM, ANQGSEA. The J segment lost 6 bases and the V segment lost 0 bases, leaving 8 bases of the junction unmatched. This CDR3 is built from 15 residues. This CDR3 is CSVEDRDRDRDGYTF. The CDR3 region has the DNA TGCAGCGTTGAAGACCGGGACAGGGATAGGGATGGCTACACCTTC.

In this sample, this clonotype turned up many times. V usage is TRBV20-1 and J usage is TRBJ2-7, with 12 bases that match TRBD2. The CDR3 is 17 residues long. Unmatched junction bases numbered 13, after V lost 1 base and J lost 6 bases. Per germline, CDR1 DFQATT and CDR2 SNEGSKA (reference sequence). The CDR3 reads CSARGLAGALGVGEQYF. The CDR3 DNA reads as TGCAGTGCTAGAGGACTAGCGGGGGCCTTAGGCGTTGGCGAGCAGTACTTC.

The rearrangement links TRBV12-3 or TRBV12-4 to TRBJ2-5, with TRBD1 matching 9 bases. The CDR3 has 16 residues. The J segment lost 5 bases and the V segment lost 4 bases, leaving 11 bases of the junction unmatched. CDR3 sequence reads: CASSSLTWTGEETQYF. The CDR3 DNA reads TGTGCCAGCAGTTCCCTAACCTGGACAGGGGAGGAGACCCAGTACTTC.